A selection of T cell receptor beta chains follows, all from one sample in a study of T-cell reconstitution after alpha-beta-depleted transplantation in children. Each CDR3 protein gets one entry after TCRdb re-called the PCR reads with MiXCR. The repertoire holds 60,000 to 85,000 distinct CDR3 sequences, 15% to 20% seen once, with around half in the top ten. Specimen: PBMCs, mostly from graft donor cells, collected 360 days after TCRalphabeta/CD19-depleted stem cell transplant. The origin of the receptors is a male patient between 2 and 10 years old who had a stem cell transplant for acute lymphoblastic leukemia, so the T cells may come from the graft donor. Both conserved end residues are part of each CDR3. A D gene is named only where the DNA matches it firmly. The size entry is marked missing in some rows and otherwise reads once, few, many or a size class.

CDR3 DNA,CDR3 protein,V gene,clone size,D gene,J gene
TGTGCCAGCAGTCTGACAGTGAGGGGCTCCTACGAGCAGTACTTC,CASSLTVRGSYEQYF,TRBV12-3/TRBV12-4,few,-,TRBJ2-7
TGCGCCAGCAGCTTGCAGGGATCCTCTGGAAACACCATATATTTT,CASSLQGSSGNTIYF,TRBV5-1,few,-,TRBJ1-3
TGTGCCAGCAGTCGAGGGACTAGCGGGGGGCTCAATGAGCAGTTCTTC,CASSRGTSGGLNEQFF,TRBV6-2/TRBV6-3,-,TRBD2,TRBJ2-1
TGTGCCAGCAGCTTAGCAGCGGGAGGGCCCGGGGAGCTGTTTTTT,CASSLAAGGPGELFF,TRBV7-8,-,TRBD2,TRBJ2-2
TGCAGCGTTGACAGGGCCTTTGAAGCTTTCTTT,CSVDRAFEAFF,TRBV29-1,many,-,TRBJ1-1
TGTGCCAGCAGCTTATTCCTCCAGCGGGAGGTAGCGGATACGCAGTATTTT,CASSLFLQREVADTQYF,TRBV11-3,few,TRBD2,TRBJ2-3
TGCAGTGCTAGAGATCTGGTCGGGAGTTCCTACAATGAGCAGTTCTTC,CSARDLVGSSYNEQFF,TRBV20-1,-,-,TRBJ2-1
TGTGCCAGCAGCTTAGGACTAGCGGGAGCTTGGGAGACCCAGTACTTC,CASSLGLAGAWETQYF,TRBV7-6,few,TRBD2,TRBJ2-5
TGTGCCAGCAGCACTGGACAGGGCTCCACAGATACGCAGTATTTT,CASSTGQGSTDTQYF,TRBV5-8,many,TRBD1,TRBJ2-3
TGTGCCAGCAGTAACGGGGGGACTGGCACAGATACGCAGTATTTT,CASSNGGTGTDTQYF,TRBV11-3,-,TRBD2,TRBJ2-3
TGCGCCAGCAGCCAAGATGCAGGGAGGGTGGGGGTATACGAGCAGTACTTC,CASSQDAGRVGVYEQYF,TRBV4-1,few,TRBD2,TRBJ2-7
TGCAGTGCTAGAGGAGGGTTTCTAGCCAAAAACATTCAGTACTTC,CSARGGFLAKNIQYF,TRBV20-1,-,-,TRBJ2-4
TGTGCCATCAGTGTAGCCGGGACAGGGTTAACCTACGAGCAGTACTTC,CAISVAGTGLTYEQYF,TRBV10-3,-,TRBD1,TRBJ2-7
TGCAGCGCACAGGGTGGTAGGACTGAAGCTTTCTTT,CSAQGGRTEAFF,TRBV29-1,few,-,TRBJ1-1
TGCAGTGCTAGATTCGGAGGGGGTAGCACAGATACGCAGTATTTT,CSARFGGGSTDTQYF,TRBV20-1,few,-,TRBJ2-3